The 6 T cell receptor beta chains in this list originate from one sample, sequenced in a study of cytomegalovirus exposure and HLA in healthy donors. PCR used 60 Vbeta primers and 13 Jbeta primers. Here immunoSEQ multiplex PCR was the method, and the copy in TCRdb shows in-frame clones only, minus some. This table has 74,000 or so clones, about 80% appearing once. Sequenced sample: PBMCs. The receptors were sampled from a man aged 45-60 years in good health and CMV-seropositive.

The CDR3 protein is CATSTGQGGADTQYF. The CDR3 DNA reads TGTGCCACCAGCACGGGACAGGGCGGCGCAGATACGCAGTATTTT. V gene TRBV15 combines with J gene TRBJ2-3; TRBD1 matches 9 bases. Trimming took 4 bases from V and 4 from J; bases not matched to a gene: 6. CDR3 size: 15 residues. Germline assignment: CDR1 LNHNV and CDR2 YYDKDF (reference sequence).

CDR3 nucleotide sequence: TGTGCCAGCGCCGGGACAGGGGACACCGGGGAGCTGTTTTTT. Its protein product is CASAGTGDTGELFF. The chain combines TRBV6-6 with TRBJ2-2; 10 bases line up with TRBD1. The CDR3 totals 14 residues. Germline V gives CDR1 MNHNY, CDR2 SVGAGI (reference sequence). Losses at the gene ends were 8 bases for V and 3 bases for J; bases not matched to a gene: 3.

The rearrangement uses TRBV12-5 and TRBJ1-3, with D possibly being TRBD1 (6 bases). The CDR3 has 19 amino acids. Germline V gives CDR1 LGHNT, CDR2 FRNRAP. Trimming took off 0 bases at V and 0 bases at J, with 18 bases between the two ends. CDR3 protein: CASGLVRGGRSPSGNTIYF. The CDR3 DNA sequence: TGTGCTAGTGGTTTGGTACGGGGGGGCCGGAGTCCCTCTGGAAACACCATATATTTT.

The chain has TRBV4-3 and TRBJ2-1; 12 nucleotides line up with TRBD2. Germline V gene sequence: CDR1 LGHNA, CDR2 YSLEER. V lost 2 bases to trimming and J lost 10 bases; unmatched junction nucleotides: 6. The length of the CDR3 is 15 residues. The CDR3 DNA reads as TGCGCCAGCAGCCAACTAGCGGGAGGGCCTTGGGAGCAGTTCTTC. Protein: CASSQLAGGPWEQFF.

A word on this clone: Mismatch with germline at one junction end may stem from a read error. The V gene is TRBV7-7, the J gene TRBJ2-1; D possibly corresponds to TRBD1 (6 bases). CDR1 and CDR2 (germline): SSHAT, FNYEAQ (reference sequence). This CDR3 is built from 14 residues. The CDR3 region is CASSLGHFGNEQFF. CDR3 coding DNA: TGTGCTAGCAGCTTGGGACATTTCGGCAATGAGCAGTTCTTC.

This clone occurred once. The chain recombines TRBV11-3 with TRBJ2-7; D may be TRBD2 (6 bases). Trimming shortened V by 0 bases and J by 9 bases, and 9 bases separated the two germline ends. CDR3 length: 12 residues. The germline gives CDR1 SGHNT, CDR2 YENEEA. This CDR3 reads CASSLERGVQYF. The CDR3 nucleotides read TGTGCCAGCAGCTTAGAGCGGGGCGTGCAGTACTTC.